This is a list of T cell receptor beta chains from one sample in a study of blood T cell repertoires in COVID-19. Sequenced by immunoSEQ multiplex PCR; TCRdb stores in-frame clones only, minus some. Among about 250,000 clones listed, roughly 84% were seen once. The material sequenced was peripheral blood. Every receptor here comes from a man between 40 and 49 years old with acute or convalescent COVID-19. Both conserved end residues are part of each CDR3. Each record gives: J gene, D gene, clone size, V gene, CDR3 DNA, CDR3 protein. The D gene is left open where the match is weak. Expanded clones are given a class, and other clones once, few, many or no size at all.

>TRBJ1-1|.|.|TRBV4-1
TGCGCCAGCAGCCAAGTGGATAGGCCGGGATCTGAAGCTTTCTTT
CASSQVDRPGSEAFF
>TRBJ1-5|.|.|TRBV25-1
TGTGCCAGCAGTGAATTGGGAGGAGGAGATCAGCCCCAGCATTTT
CASSELGGGDQPQHF
>TRBJ2-2|TRBD1|.|TRBV28
TGTGCCAGCAGCCCTGCCGACAGGGGAAAACCCGGGGAGCTGTTTTTT
CASSPADRGKPGELFF
>TRBJ2-7|TRBD1|few|TRBV27
TGTGCCAGCAGCCCCCGACAGGGGGCTCACGAGCAGTACTTC
CASSPRQGAHEQYF
>TRBJ1-4|.|.|TRBV19
TGTGCCAGTAGAATGTCATACAGGGCGGTTAATGAAAAACTGTTTTTT
CASRMSYRAVNEKLFF
>TRBJ1-5|.|.|TRBV7-2
TGTGCCAGCAGCGGGACGGGACACCCCAATCAGCCCCAGCATTTT
CASSGTGHPNQPQHF
>TRBJ1-4|TRBD1|.|TRBV3-1/TRBV3-2
TGTGCCAGCAGCCTACAGAGTATGGGACAGTTTAATGAAAAACTGTTTTTT
CASSLQSMGQFNEKLFF
>TRBJ1-1|TRBD1|.|TRBV3-1/TRBV3-2
TGTGCCAGCAGCGGCCGGACAGGGAGGAACACTGAAGCTTTCTTT
CASSGRTGRNTEAFF
>TRBJ2-2|TRBD2|.|TRBV6-1
TGTGCCAGCAGTGAACGGCACGGACTAGCGGGAGAAATGAATACCGGGGAGCTGTTTTTT
CASSERHGLAGEMNTGELFF
>TRBJ1-5|TRBD1|once|TRBV6-5
TGTGCCAGCAGTCCCGACAGGGGTAGCAATCAGCCCCAGCATTTT
CASSPDRGSNQPQHF
>TRBJ1-4|.|.|TRBV5-1
TGCGCCAGCAGCTTGACGGGTGCAACTAATGAAAAACTGTTTTTT
CASSLTGATNEKLFF
>TRBJ1-1|TRBD1|.|TRBV11-2
TGTGCCAGCAGCCCCGGGACAGGGGGCATGACTGAAGCTTTCTTT
CASSPGTGGMTEAFF
>TRBJ2-1|.|.|TRBV20-1
TGCAGTGCTAGTGGGCCAAATTACAATGAGCAGTTCTTC
CSASGPNYNEQFF
>TRBJ1-1|TRBD1|.|TRBV5-1
TGCGCCAGCAGCTTTTTGACAGGGGTGAACACTGAAGCTTTCTTT
CASSFLTGVNTEAFF
>TRBJ1-5|TRBD1|.|TRBV7-9
TGTGCCAGCAGCCGTGGACAGGGTAGCAATCAGCCCCAGCATTTT
CASSRGQGSNQPQHF